Each of the 14 T cell receptor beta chains below was sequenced from the same sample in a study of blood T cell repertoires in COVID-19. The repertoire was sequenced with immunoSEQ multiplex PCR; TCRdb's copy has only in-frame clones and lacks some. The table lists 100,000 to 150,000 clones, roughly 90% of them singletons, with approximately 2.3% in the top ten. Input material: peripheral blood. All receptors derive from a man in his 70s with active COVID-19.

V and J are TRBV6-2 or TRBV6-3 and TRBJ2-2; D unresolved. This CDR3 contains 15 residues. Trimming removed 1 base from V and 4 bases from J, with 10 bases in between. Per germline, CDR1 MNHEY and CDR2 SVGEGT. The CDR3 region is CASSYLTGSTGELFF. CDR3 bases: TGTGCCAGCAGTTACTTGACGGGTAGCACCGGGGAGCTGTTTTTT.

This clone was picked up many times. V gene TRBV3-1 (or the pseudogene TRBV3-2) combines with J gene TRBJ2-2; D not certain. Looked up from germline, CDR1 is LGHDT and CDR2 is YNNKEL (reference sequence). The CDR3 is made up of 15 amino acids. Deletions cut 0 bases from V and 4 bases from J, with 9 bases between. The CDR3: CASSQEIMATGELFF. In DNA form, the CDR3 reads TGTGCCAGCAGCCAAGAGATTATGGCCACCGGGGAGCTGTTTTTT.

This chain links TRBV2 with TRBJ2-7; 11 bases are a match to TRBD2. Losses at the gene ends were 6 bases for V and 4 bases for J; bases not matched to a gene: 8. The germline CDR1 and CDR2 sequences are SNHLY and FYNNEI. CDR3 length equals 15 residues. CDR3 sequence reads: CASSAGTSGAYEQYF. The DNA for the CDR3 is TGTGCCAGCAGCGCCGGGACTAGCGGAGCTTACGAGCAGTACTTC.

V usage is TRBV28 and J usage is TRBJ2-3; 8 nucleotides align to TRBD2. With 2 bases clipped from V and 5 bases from J, the junction kept 9 bases outside the gene matches. The CDR3 extends over 16 amino acids. From germline, CDR1 is MDHEN and CDR2 SYDVKM. The CDR3 DNA reads TGTGCCAGCAGTTTACCGGGAGGGCCCGAAAAAGATACGCAGTATTTT. Translated, it gives CASSLPGGPEKDTQYF.

The V and J genes are TRBV30 and TRBJ1-1, with D uncertain. V dropped 3 bases and J dropped 8 bases, with 19 bases sitting between them. Germline lookup yields CDR1 GTSNPN and CDR2 SVGIG (reference sequence). The CDR3 runs 14 residues. The DNA for the CDR3 is TGTGCCTGGAGCGATCTCCAGGAAAGTTTAGAAGCTTTCTTT. Translated: CAWSDLQESLEAFF.

The rearrangement links TRBV6-2 or TRBV6-3 to TRBJ1-1, with no clear D. Germline assignment: CDR1 MNHEY and CDR2 SVGEGT. Trimming cost V 0 bases and J 1 base, with 6 bases left between them. This CDR3 is built from 14 residues. The CDR3 here is CASSYSFQNTEAFF. Here the CDR3 DNA reads TGTGCCAGCAGTTACTCGTTTCAGAACACTGAAGCTTTCTTT.

V gene TRBV11-3 combines with J gene TRBJ2-2, with 8 bases identical to TRBD2. CDR3 size: 17 residues. J gave up 6 bases and V 1 base, and 10 bases lay outside the gene matches. Germline CDR1 and CDR2: SGHNT and YENEEA. As DNA, the CDR3 is TGTGCCAGCAGCTTAGGGCCACCGGGACTAGTAGCCGGGGAGCTGTTTTTT. Translation gives CASSLGPPGLVAGELFF. Full variable domain (rest looked up from reference TRBV11-3 and TRBJ2-2): EAGVVQSPRYKIIEKKQPVAFWCNPISGHNTLYWYLQNLGQGPELLIRYENEEAVDDSQLPKDRFSAERLKGVDSTLKIQPAELGDSAVYLCASSLGPPGLVAGELFFGEGSRLTVL.

The genes are TRBV4-2 and TRBJ2-7; 8 nucleotides match TRBD1. Germline CDR1 LGHNA, CDR2 YNFKEQ. V lost 2 bases to trimming and J lost 7 bases; unmatched junction nucleotides: 10. This CDR3 has 15 residues. CDR3 sequence reads: CASSQPGTGGDEQYF. DNA of the CDR3: TGTGCCAGCAGCCAACCCGGGACAGGCGGGGATGAGCAGTACTTC.

The V and J genes are TRBV9 and TRBJ2-2; 9 positions match TRBD1. This CDR3 comprises 16 residues. V trimming: 0 bases; J trimming: 5 bases; junction bases outside the gene matches: 5. Germline assignment: CDR1 SGDLS and CDR2 YYNGEE. The CDR3 sequence is CASSVDVGTGTGELFF. The CDR3 DNA reads as TGTGCCAGCAGCGTAGATGTAGGGACAGGGACCGGGGAGCTGTTTTTT. Full variable domain (outside the CDR3, taken from reference TRBV9 and TRBJ2-2): DSGVTQTPKHLITATGQRVTLRCSPRSGDLSVYWYQQSLDQGLQFLIQYYNGEERAKGNILERFSAQQFPDLHSELNLSSLELGDSALYFCASSVDVGTGTGELFFGEGSRLTVL.

The sample holds one count of this clone. The chain recombines TRBV28 with TRBJ2-7; D might be TRBD2 (5 bases). Per germline, CDR1 MDHEN and CDR2 SYDVKM. This CDR3 is 14 amino acids long. Trimming stripped 7 bases from V and 3 bases from J, with 16 bases between. In DNA form, the CDR3 reads TGTGCCAGCACCACTATAAGCGGTAACTACGAGCAGTACTTC. Protein product: CASTTISGNYEQYF.

This chain uses TRBV10-3 with TRBJ2-4; 7 nucleotides line up with TRBD2. Unmatched junction bases numbered 8, after V lost 6 bases and J lost 6 bases. Germline-derived CDR1 and CDR2 are ENHRY and SYGVKD. The CDR3 sequence is 14 residues long. CDR3 nucleotides: TGTGCCATCAGGAAGGGAGGGGAGGGAAACATTCAGTACTTC. It yields the protein CAIRKGGEGNIQYF.

The chain couples TRBV7-2 to TRBJ2-1; D is perhaps TRBD1 (6 bases). This CDR3 is 15 amino acids long. The germline V gene has CDR1 SGHTA and CDR2 FQGNSA. V lost 3 bases and J lost 5, with 14 bases in between. DNA of the CDR3: TGTGCCAGCAGCTTCCCAGCTGCAGGGGACAATGAGCAGTTCTTC. This translates into CASSFPAAGDNEQFF.

The genes are TRBV6-6 and TRBJ1-6; D is unclear. Between the trimmed V and J ends, which lost 0 bases and 8 bases, there was a span of 14 bases. The CDR3 runs to 16 residues. Per the germline V gene, CDR1 is MNHNY and CDR2 is SVGAGI (reference sequence). In DNA form, the CDR3 reads TGTGCCAGCAGTTACTCAACAGAACCGATGGATTCACCCCTCCACTTT. This encodes CASSYSTEPMDSPLHF.

About this clone: At one end the junction does not follow the germline gene, possibly because of a read error. The chain is built from TRBV14 and TRBJ2-3; the D gene is possibly TRBD2 (5 bases). The CDR3 is 14 residues long. Germline-derived CDR1 and CDR2 are SGHDN and FVKESK. This CDR3 reads CASSGGLITNTQYF. The CDR3 bases are TGTGCCAGCAGCGGTGGACTCATCACAAATACGCAGTATTTT.